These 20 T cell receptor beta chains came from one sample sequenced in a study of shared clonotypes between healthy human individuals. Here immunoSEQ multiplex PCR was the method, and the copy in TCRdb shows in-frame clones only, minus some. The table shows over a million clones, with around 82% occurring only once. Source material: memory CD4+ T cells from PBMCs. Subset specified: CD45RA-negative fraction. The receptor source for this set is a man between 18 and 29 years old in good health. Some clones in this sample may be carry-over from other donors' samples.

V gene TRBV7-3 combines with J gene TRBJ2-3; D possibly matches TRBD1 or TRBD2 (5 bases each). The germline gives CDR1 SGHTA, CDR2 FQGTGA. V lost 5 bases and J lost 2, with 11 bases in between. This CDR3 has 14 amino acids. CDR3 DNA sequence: TGTGCCAGCAGCCCCGGGACCACCACAGATACGCAGTATTTT. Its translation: CASSPGTTTDTQYF.

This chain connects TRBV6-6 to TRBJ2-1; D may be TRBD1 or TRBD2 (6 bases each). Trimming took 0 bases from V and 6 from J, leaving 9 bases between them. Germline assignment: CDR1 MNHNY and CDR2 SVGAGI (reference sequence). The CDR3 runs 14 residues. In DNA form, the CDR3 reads TGTGCCAGCAGTTACTCTCGGGGGCGCAATGAGCAGTTCTTC. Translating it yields CASSYSRGRNEQFF.

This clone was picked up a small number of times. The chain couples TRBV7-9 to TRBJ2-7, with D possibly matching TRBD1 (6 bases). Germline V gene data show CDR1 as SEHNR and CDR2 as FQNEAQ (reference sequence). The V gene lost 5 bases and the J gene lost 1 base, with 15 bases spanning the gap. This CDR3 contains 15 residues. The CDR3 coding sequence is TGTGCCAGCAGCCCAGGGGACAAGGGATCCTACGAGCAGTACTTC. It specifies CASSPGDKGSYEQYF.

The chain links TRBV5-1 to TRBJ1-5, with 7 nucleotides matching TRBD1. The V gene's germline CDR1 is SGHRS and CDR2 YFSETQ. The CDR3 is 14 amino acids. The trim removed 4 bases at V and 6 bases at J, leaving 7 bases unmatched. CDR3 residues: CASSPTGIGQPQHF. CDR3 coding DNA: TGCGCCAGCAGCCCGACAGGGATAGGTCAGCCCCAGCATTTT.

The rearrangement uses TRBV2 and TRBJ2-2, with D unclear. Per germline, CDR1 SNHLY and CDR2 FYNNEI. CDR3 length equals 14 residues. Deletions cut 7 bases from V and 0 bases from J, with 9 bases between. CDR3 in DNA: TGTGCCAGCATGCGCCTCCCGAACACCGGGGAGCTGTTTTTT. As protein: CASMRLPNTGELFF. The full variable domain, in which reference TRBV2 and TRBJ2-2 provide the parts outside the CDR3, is EPEVTQTPSHQVTQMGQEVILRCVPISNHLYFYWYRQILGQKVEFLVSFYNNEISEKSEIFDDQFSVERPDGSNFTLKIRSTKLEDSAMYFCASMRLPNTGELFFGEGSRLTVL.

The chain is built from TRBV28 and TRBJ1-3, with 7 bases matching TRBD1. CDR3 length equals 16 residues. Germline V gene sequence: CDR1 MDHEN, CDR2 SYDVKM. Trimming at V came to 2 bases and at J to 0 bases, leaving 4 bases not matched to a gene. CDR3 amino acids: CASSLKTGSSGNTIYF. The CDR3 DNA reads TGTGCCAGCAGTTTAAAGACAGGGTCCTCTGGAAACACCATATATTTT.

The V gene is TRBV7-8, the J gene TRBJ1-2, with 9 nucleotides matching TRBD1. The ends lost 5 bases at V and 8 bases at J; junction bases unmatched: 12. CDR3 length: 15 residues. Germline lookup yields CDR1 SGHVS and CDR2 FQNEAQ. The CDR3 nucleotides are TGTGCCAGCAGCAATTTCTACAGGGGGCGGGAGGGCTACACCTTC. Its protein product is CASSNFYRGREGYTF.

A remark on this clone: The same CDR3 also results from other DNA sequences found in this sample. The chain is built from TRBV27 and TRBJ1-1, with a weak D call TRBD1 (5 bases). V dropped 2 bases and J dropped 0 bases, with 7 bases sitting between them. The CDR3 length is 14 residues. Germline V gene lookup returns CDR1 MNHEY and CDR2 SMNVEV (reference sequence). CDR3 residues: CASSLQGLNTEAFF. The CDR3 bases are TGTGCCAGCAGTTTACAGGGACTGAACACTGAAGCTTTCTTT.

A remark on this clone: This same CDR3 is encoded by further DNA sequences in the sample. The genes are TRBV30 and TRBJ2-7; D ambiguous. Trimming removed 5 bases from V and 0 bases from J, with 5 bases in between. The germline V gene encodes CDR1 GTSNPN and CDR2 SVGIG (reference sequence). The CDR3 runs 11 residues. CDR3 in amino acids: CAWGSSYEQYF. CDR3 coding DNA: TGTGCCTGGGGTTCCTCCTACGAGCAGTACTTC.

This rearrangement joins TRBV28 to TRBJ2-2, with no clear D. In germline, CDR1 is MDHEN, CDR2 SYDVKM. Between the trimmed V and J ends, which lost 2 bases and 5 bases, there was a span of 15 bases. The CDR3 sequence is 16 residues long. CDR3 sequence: CASSLTGRLGTGELFF. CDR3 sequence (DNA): TGTGCCAGCAGTTTAACGGGCCGTCTTGGAACCGGGGAGCTGTTTTTT.

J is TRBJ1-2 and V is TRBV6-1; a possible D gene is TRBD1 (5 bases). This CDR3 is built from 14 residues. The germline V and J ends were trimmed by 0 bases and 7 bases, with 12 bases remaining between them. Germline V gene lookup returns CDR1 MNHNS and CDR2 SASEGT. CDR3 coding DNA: TGTGCCAGCAGTGAAGCGCAGGGCAGGCGTGGCTACACCTTC. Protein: CASSEAQGRRGYTF.

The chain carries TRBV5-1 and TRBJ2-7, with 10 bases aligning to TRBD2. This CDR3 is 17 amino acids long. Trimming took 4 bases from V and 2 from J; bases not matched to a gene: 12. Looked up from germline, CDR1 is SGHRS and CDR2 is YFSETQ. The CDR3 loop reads CASSPQSLAGDPYEQYF. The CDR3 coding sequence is TGCGCCAGCAGCCCCCAGTCCCTAGCGGGAGACCCCTACGAGCAGTACTTC.

The CDR3 DNA follows: TGTGCCAGCAGCTTAGCAGGGGGGAACGAGCAGTACTTC. It specifies CASSLAGGNEQYF. The J gene is TRBJ2-7, the V gene TRBV11-2; possibly TRBD1 for D (7 bases). The germline CDR1 and CDR2 sequences are SGHAT and FQNNGV. The V and J ends lost 1 base and 5 bases respectively, with 9 bases between them. The CDR3 is 13 residues long.

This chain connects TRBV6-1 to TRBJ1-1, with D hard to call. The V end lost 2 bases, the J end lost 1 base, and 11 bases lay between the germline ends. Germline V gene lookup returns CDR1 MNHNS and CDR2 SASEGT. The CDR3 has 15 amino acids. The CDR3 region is CASSEWRHPNTEAFF. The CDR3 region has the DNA TGTGCCAGCAGTGAATGGCGACACCCGAACACTGAAGCTTTCTTT.

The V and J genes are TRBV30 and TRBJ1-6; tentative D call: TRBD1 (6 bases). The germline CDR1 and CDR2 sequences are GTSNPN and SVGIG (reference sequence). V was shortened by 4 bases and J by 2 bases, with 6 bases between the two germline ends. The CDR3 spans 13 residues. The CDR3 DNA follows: TGTGCCTGGACAGGGGCCTATAATTCACCCCTCCACTTT. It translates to CAWTGAYNSPLHF.

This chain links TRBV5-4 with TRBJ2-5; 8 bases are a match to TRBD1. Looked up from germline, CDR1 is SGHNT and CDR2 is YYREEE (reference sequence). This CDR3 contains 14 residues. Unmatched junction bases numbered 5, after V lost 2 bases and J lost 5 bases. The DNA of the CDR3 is TGTGCCAGCAGCTTTCTGACAGGGGCCGAGACCCAGTACTTC. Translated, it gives CASSFLTGAETQYF.

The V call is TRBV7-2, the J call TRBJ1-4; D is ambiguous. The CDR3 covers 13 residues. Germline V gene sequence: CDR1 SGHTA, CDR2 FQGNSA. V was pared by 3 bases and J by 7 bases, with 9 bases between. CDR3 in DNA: TGTGCCAGCAGCTTCTCGTGGGGTGAAAAACTGTTTTTT. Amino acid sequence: CASSFSWGEKLFF.

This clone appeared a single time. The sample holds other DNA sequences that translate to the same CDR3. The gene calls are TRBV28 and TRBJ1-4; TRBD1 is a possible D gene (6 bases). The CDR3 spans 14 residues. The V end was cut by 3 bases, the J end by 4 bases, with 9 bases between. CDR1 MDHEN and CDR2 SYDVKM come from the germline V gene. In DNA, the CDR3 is TGTGCCAGCAGTTTTAGGGGGATTAATGAAAAACTGTTTTTT. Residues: CASSFRGINEKLFF.

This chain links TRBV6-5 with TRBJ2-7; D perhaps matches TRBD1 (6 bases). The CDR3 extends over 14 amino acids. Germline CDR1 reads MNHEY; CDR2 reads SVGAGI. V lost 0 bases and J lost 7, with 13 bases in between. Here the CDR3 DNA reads TGTGCCAGCAGTTACTCGACAGGAGTGGTAGAGCAGTACTTC. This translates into CASSYSTGVVEQYF.

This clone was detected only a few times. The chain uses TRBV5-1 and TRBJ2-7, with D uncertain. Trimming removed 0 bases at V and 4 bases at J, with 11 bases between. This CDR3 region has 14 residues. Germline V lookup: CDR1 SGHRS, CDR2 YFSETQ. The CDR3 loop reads CASSLDGSVYEQYF. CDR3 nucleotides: TGCGCCAGCAGCTTGGATGGCAGTGTTTACGAGCAGTACTTC. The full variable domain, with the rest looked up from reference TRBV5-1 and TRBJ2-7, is KAGVTQTPRYLIKTRGQQVTLSCSPISGHRSVSWYQQTPGQGLQFLFEYFSETQRNKGNFPGRFSGRQFSNSRSEMNVSTLELGDSALYLCASSLDGSVYEQYFGPGTRLTVT.